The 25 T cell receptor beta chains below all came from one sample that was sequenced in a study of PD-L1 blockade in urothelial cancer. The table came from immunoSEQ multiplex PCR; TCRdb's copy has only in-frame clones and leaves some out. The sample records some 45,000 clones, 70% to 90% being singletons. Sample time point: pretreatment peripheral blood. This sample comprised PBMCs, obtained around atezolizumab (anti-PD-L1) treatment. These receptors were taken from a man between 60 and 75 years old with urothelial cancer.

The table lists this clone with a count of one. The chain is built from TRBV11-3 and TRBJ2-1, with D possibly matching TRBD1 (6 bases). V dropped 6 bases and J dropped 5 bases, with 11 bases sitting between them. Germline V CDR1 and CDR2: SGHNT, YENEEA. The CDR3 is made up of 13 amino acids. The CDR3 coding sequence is TGTGCCAGCAGTACAGGACAGAACAATGAGCAGTTCTTC. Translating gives CASSTGQNNEQFF.

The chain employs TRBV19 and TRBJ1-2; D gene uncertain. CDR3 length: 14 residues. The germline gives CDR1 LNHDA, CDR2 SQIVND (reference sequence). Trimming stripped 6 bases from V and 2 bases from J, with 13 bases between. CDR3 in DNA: TGTGCCAGTAGGCGGACTGAGGGAAACTATGGCTACACCTTC. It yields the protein CASRRTEGNYGYTF.

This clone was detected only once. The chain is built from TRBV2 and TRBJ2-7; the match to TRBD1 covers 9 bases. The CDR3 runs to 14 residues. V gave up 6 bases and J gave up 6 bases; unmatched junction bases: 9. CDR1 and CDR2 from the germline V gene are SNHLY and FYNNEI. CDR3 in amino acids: CASRVDRGIGEQYF. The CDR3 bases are TGTGCCAGCAGGGTGGACAGGGGAATTGGCGAGCAGTACTTC.

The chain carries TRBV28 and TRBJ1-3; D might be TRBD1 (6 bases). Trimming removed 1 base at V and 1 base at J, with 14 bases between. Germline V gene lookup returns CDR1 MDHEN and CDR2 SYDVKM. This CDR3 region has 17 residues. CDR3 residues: CASSLSQNRESGNTIYF. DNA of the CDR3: TGTGCCAGCAGTTTATCCCAGAACAGGGAATCTGGAAACACCATATATTTT.

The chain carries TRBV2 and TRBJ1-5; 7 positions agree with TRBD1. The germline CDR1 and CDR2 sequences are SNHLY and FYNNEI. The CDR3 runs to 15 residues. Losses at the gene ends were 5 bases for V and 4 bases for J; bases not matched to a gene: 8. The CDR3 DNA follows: TGTGCCAGCAGTACCCAGACAGGGTGGAATCAGCCCCAGCATTTT. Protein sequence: CASSTQTGWNQPQHF.

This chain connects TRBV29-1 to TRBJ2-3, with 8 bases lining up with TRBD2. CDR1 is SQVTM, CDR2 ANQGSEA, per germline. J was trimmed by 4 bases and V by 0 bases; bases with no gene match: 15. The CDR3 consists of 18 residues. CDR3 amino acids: CSVEDRLSSGGPADTQYF. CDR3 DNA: TGCAGCGTTGAAGATAGGTTGTCTTCGGGAGGGCCGGCAGATACGCAGTATTTT.

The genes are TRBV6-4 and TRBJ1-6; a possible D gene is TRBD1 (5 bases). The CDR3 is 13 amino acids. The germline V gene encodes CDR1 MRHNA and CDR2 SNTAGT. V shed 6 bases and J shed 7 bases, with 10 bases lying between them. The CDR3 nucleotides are TGTGCCAGCAGCCTGGACACAAATTCACCCCTCCACTTT. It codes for CASSLDTNSPLHF.

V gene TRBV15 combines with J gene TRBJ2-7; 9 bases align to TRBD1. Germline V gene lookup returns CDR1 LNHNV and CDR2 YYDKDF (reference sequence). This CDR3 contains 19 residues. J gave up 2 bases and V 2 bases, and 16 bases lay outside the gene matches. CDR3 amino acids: CATSRQSGTGSFRPYEQYF. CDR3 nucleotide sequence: TGTGCCACCAGCAGACAGTCCGGGACAGGGAGTTTTAGGCCCTACGAGCAGTACTTC.

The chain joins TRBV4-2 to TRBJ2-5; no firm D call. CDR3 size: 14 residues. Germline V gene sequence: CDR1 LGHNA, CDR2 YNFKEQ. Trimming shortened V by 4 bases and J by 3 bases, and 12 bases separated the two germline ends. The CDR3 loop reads CASSLYTDKETQYF. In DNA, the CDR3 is TGTGCCAGCAGCCTCTATACAGATAAAGAGACCCAGTACTTC.

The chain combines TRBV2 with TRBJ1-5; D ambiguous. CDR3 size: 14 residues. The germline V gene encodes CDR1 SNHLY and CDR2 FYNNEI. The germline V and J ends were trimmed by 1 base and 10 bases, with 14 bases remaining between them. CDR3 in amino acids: CASSEGSVNPPQHF. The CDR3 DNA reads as TGTGCCAGCAGTGAAGGGTCAGTTAATCCCCCCCAGCATTTT.

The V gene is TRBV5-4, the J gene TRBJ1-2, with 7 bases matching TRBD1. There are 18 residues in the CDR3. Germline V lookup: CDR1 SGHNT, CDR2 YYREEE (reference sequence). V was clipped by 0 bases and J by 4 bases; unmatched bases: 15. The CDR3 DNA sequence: TGTGCCAGCAGCTTGGGCCCAGGATGGGGACAGACGCCCTATGGCTACACCTTC. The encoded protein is CASSLGPGWGQTPYGYTF.

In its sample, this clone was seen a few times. In nucleotides, the CDR3 is TGTGCCAGCAGTTTACTAGGACTAGCACTGTACGAGCAGTACTTC. It specifies CASSLLGLALYEQYF. The chain combines TRBV27 with TRBJ2-7; 8 nucleotides match TRBD2. The CDR3 runs 15 residues. V was clipped by 2 bases and J by 4 bases; unmatched bases: 7. Germline V gives CDR1 MNHEY, CDR2 SMNVEV (reference sequence).

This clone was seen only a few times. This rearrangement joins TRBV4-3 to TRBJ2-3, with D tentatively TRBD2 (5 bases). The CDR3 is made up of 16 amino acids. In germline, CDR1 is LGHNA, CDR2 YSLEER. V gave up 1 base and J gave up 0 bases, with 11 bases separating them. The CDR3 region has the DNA TGCGCCAGCAGCCAAGCTGGCGGGTCTAGCACAGATACGCAGTATTTT. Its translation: CASSQAGGSSTDTQYF.

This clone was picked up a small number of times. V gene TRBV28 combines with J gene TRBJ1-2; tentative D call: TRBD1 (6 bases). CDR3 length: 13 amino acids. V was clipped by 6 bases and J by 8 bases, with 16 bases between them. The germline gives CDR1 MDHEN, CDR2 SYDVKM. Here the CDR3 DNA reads TGTGCCAGCAGCAAACAGGGTCTTAAGGGCTACACCTTC. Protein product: CASSKQGLKGYTF.

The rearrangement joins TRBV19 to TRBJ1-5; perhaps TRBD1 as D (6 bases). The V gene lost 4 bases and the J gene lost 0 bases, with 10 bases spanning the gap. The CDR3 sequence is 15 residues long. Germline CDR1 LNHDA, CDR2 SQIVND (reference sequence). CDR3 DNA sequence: TGTGCCAGTAGTACCCGGACAGATAGCAATCAGCCCCAGCATTTT. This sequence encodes CASSTRTDSNQPQHF.

The CDR3 DNA follows: TGTGCCAGCAGCTTAGGACAGCCTCCCTACGAGCAGTACTTC. It translates to CASSLGQPPYEQYF. The chain uses TRBV7-8 and TRBJ2-7; D is possibly TRBD1 (5 bases). Trimming stripped 1 base from V and 2 bases from J, with 9 bases between. This CDR3 is built from 14 residues. Germline loops: CDR1 SGHVS, CDR2 FQNEAQ.

The CDR3 coding sequence is TGTGCCAGCAGCCTAAGTCTCGACCTAGGGAGGCAGCCCCAGCATTTT. Its translation: CASSLSLDLGRQPQHF. The rearrangement links TRBV7-8 to TRBJ1-5; D unresolved. There are 16 residues in the CDR3. The V end lost 5 bases, the J end lost 7 bases, and 21 bases lay between the germline ends. Germline V lookup: CDR1 SGHVS, CDR2 FQNEAQ.

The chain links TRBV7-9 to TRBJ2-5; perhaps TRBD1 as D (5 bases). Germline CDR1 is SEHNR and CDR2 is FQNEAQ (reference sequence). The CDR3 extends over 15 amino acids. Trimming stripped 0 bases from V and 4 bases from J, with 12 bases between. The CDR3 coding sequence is TGTGCCAGCAGCTTAGCGGGCAGGGTGGGAGAGACCCAGTACTTC. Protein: CASSLAGRVGETQYF.

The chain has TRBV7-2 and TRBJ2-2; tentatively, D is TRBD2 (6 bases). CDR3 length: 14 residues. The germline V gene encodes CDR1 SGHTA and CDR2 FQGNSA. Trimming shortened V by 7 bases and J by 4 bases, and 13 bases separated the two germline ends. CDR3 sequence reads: CASNQVGGTGELFF. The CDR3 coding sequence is TGTGCCAGCAACCAGGTGGGAGGCACCGGGGAGCTGTTTTTT.

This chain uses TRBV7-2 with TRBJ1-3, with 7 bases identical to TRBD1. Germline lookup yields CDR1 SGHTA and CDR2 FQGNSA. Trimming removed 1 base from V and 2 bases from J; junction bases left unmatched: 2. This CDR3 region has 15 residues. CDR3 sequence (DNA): TGTGCCAGCAGCTTAGTCACAGGGGCTGGAAACACCATATATTTT. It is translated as CASSLVTGAGNTIYF.

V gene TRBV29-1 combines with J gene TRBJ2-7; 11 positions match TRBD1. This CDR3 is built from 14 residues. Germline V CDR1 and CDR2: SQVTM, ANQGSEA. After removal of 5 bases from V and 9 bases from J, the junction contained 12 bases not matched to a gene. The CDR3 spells CSVWGQDRGQGQYF. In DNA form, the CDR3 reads TGCAGCGTTTGGGGTCAGGACAGGGGGCAGGGGCAGTACTTC.

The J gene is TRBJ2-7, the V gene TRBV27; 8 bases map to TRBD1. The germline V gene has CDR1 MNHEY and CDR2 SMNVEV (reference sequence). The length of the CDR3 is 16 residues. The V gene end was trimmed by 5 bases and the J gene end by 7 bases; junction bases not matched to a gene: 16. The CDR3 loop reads CASSPHRQGWSGEQYF. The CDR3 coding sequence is TGTGCCAGCAGTCCCCACCGACAGGGGTGGTCGGGAGAGCAGTACTTC.

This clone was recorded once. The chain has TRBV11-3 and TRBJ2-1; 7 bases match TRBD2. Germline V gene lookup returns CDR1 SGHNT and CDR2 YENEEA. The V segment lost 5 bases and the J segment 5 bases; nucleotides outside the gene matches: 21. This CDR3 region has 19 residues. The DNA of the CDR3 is TGTGCCAGCAGCAATTTCAACCGTTGGGGGGGAAATGGTAACAATGAGCAGTTCTTC. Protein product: CASSNFNRWGGNGNNEQFF.

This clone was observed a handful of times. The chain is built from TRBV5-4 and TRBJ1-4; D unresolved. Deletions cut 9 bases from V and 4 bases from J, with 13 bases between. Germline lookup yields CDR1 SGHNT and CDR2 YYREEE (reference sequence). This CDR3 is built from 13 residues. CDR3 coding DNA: TGTGCCACCCGAGGGAACAGTAATGAAAAACTGTTTTTT. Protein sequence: CATRGNSNEKLFF.

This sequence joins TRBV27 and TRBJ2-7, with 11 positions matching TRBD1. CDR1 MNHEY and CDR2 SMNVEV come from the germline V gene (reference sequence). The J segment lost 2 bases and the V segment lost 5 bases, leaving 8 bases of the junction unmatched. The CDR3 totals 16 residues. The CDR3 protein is CASSPYGQGATYEQYF. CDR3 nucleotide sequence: TGTGCCAGCAGTCCATATGGACAGGGGGCGACCTACGAGCAGTACTTC.